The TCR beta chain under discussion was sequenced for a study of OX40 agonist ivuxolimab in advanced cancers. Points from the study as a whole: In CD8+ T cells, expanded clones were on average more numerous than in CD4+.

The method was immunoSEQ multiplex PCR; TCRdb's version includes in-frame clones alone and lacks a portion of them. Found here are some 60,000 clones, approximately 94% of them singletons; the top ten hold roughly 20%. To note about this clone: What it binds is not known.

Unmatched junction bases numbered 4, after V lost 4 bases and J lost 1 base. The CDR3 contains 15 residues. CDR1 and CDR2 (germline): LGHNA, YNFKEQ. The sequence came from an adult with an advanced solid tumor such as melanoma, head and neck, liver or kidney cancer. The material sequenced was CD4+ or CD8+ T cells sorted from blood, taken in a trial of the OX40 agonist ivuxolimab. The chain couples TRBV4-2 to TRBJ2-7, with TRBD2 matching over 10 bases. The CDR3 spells CASSPGTSASYEQYF. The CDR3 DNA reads TGTGCCAGCAGCCCAGGGACTAGCGCGTCCTACGAGCAGTACTTC.